Each of the 5 T cell receptor beta chains below was sequenced from the same sample in a study of breast tumors, draining lymph nodes, adjacent tissues. The lymph nodes were axillary draining lymph nodes from breast cancer patients. TCRdb reprocessed the multiplex PCR reads with MiXCR, giving one entry per CDR3 protein. The repertoire holds more than 250,000 distinct CDR3 sequences, with more than 30% as singletons. Source material: axillary lymph node tissue. The receptors shown here come from a female donor with breast cancer. Some clones in this sample may be carry-over from other donors' samples.

This clonotype has at least ten counts. The genes are TRBV25-1 and TRBJ1-6; D possibly corresponds to TRBD1 (5 bases). V lost 3 bases to trimming and J lost 9 bases, with 6 bases between them. Germline V lookup: CDR1 MGHDK, CDR2 SYGVNS. The CDR3 is 12 amino acids. This CDR3 is CASSDGGSPLHF. In DNA, the CDR3 is TGTGCCAGCAGTGATGGGGGTTCACCCCTCCACTTT.

This clonotype was seen repeatedly, ten times or more. CDR3 sequence (DNA): TGTGCCAGCAGCCCGACGCTAGCGGGATCGAACACCGGGGAGCTGTTTTTT. Protein: CASSPTLAGSNTGELFF. The rearrangement uses TRBV7-3 and TRBJ2-2, with 9 bases that match TRBD2. Germline V gives CDR1 SGHTA, CDR2 FQGTGA. The V gene end was trimmed by 5 bases and the J gene end by 0 bases; junction bases not matched to a gene: 7. The length of the CDR3 is 17 residues.

About this clonotype itself: This may come from a read error, since a much larger clone is one base off. This chain connects TRBV7-2 to TRBJ2-5; no clear D. The V gene's germline CDR1 is SGHTA and CDR2 FQGNSA. The CDR3 totals 15 residues. Trimming cost V 3 bases and J 5 bases, with 16 bases left between them. In DNA, the CDR3 is TGTGCCAGCAGCTTGGATCCGAACCGTATGGAGACCCAGTACTTC. It translates to CASSLDPNRMETQYF.

This clonotype has just one count. The chain employs TRBV20-1 and TRBJ2-7, with D hard to call. The J call may be in error: the DNA end matches TRBJ2-1 better. CDR3 length equals 11 residues. Germline V gene lookup returns CDR1 DFQATT and CDR2 SNEGSKA (reference sequence). This CDR3 is CSARESYEQFF. CDR3 bases: TGCAGTGCTAGAGAGTCCTACGAGCAGTTCTTC.

This clonotype has at least ten counts. This sequence joins TRBV12-3 or TRBV12-4 and TRBJ2-1; 10 positions match TRBD2. The CDR3 extends over 14 amino acids. The ends lost 5 bases at V and 3 bases at J; junction bases unmatched: 1. CDR3 sequence (DNA): TGTGCCAGCAGTAGACTAGCGGGCTACAATGAGCAGTTCTTC. This translates into CASSRLAGYNEQFF.